These 22 T cell receptor beta chains were sequenced from one sample in a study of OX40 agonist ivuxolimab in advanced cancers. The repertoire was sequenced with immunoSEQ multiplex PCR; TCRdb's copy has only in-frame clones and lacks some. Of tens of thousands of clones detected, roughly 80% appear once; the ten largest clones hold 20% to 25%. The source material was CD4+ or CD8+ T cells sorted from blood, sampled in a trial of the OX40 agonist ivuxolimab. These receptors all stem from an adult with an advanced solid tumor such as melanoma, head and neck, liver or kidney cancer.

To note about this clone: Within the sample, other DNA sequences also encode this same CDR3. The chain recombines TRBV5-1 with TRBJ1-1; the match to TRBD1 covers 7 bases. The V gene end was trimmed by 4 bases and the J gene end by 2 bases; junction bases not matched to a gene: 8. Germline V gene data show CDR1 as SGHRS and CDR2 as YFSETQ. CDR3 length: 15 amino acids. The CDR3 sequence: CASSPAGTDNTEAFF. The CDR3 coding sequence is TGCGCCAGCAGCCCCGCCGGGACAGATAACACTGAAGCTTTCTTT.

The chain has TRBV2 and TRBJ2-7; D may be TRBD2 (6 bases). Germline lookup yields CDR1 SNHLY and CDR2 FYNNEI. The CDR3 is made up of 12 amino acids. Trimming left V 9 bases short and J 2 bases short, with 11 bases between. The CDR3 DNA is TGTGCCAGTGTATCGGGAGCCTACGAGCAGTACTTC. It translates to CASVSGAYEQYF.

This clone was recorded a few times. J is TRBJ1-5 and V is TRBV6-1, with no clear D. Germline V lookup: CDR1 MNHNS, CDR2 SASEGT. Trimming left V 2 bases short and J 4 bases short, with 6 bases between. The length of the CDR3 is 13 residues. The CDR3 here is CASSEYENQPQHF. In DNA, the CDR3 is TGTGCCAGCAGTGAATACGAGAATCAGCCCCAGCATTTT.

The rearrangement links TRBV30 to TRBJ2-7; D remains ambiguous. Looked up from germline, CDR1 is GTSNPN and CDR2 is SVGIG (reference sequence). V gave up 0 bases and J gave up 1 base, with 4 bases separating them. CDR3 length equals 12 residues. Here the CDR3 reads CAWSVVSYEQYF. CDR3 nucleotides: TGTGCCTGGAGTGTGGTGTCCTACGAGCAGTACTTC.

This rearrangement joins TRBV27 to TRBJ2-3, with a tentative D call TRBD1 (5 bases). The length of the CDR3 is 16 residues. The germline V gene has CDR1 MNHEY and CDR2 SMNVEV (reference sequence). The germline V and J ends were trimmed by 3 bases and 0 bases, with 13 bases remaining between them. CDR3 loop: CASSFGAEISTDTQYF. CDR3 sequence (DNA): TGTGCCAGCAGTTTTGGGGCGGAGATTAGCACAGATACGCAGTATTTT.

This clone has just a few counts. V is TRBV5-4 and J is TRBJ2-3; D not certain. The germline V and J ends were trimmed by 4 bases and 6 bases, with 12 bases remaining between them. CDR1 and CDR2 from the germline V gene are SGHNT and YYREEE (reference sequence). This CDR3 comprises 13 residues. Written as DNA, the CDR3 is TGTGCCAGCAGCCCCACAGCTTTCGATACGCAGTATTTT. Amino acids: CASSPTAFDTQYF.

This sequence joins TRBV2 and TRBJ2-7; maybe TRBD2 (5 bases). V gave up 2 bases and J gave up 9 bases, with 26 bases separating them. The CDR3 loop spans 17 amino acids. Germline CDR1 is SNHLY and CDR2 is FYNNEI. The CDR3 DNA sequence: TGTGCCAGCAGTGAAAGTAGCGCAGTCGAATCTACGAATGTGCAGTACTTC. Amino acid sequence: CASSESSAVESTNVQYF.

This sequence joins TRBV9 and TRBJ2-7; 7 nucleotides agree with TRBD2. V lost 1 base to trimming and J lost 5 bases; unmatched junction nucleotides: 3. This CDR3 spans 13 amino acids. CDR1 is SGDLS, CDR2 YYNGEE, per germline. The CDR3 is CASSVFAGDEQYF. CDR3 DNA: TGTGCCAGCAGCGTATTTGCGGGGGACGAGCAGTACTTC.

Of note for this clone: An end of the junction differs from the germline gene, which may be a read error. The V call is TRBV7-7, the J call TRBJ2-5; the D gene is possibly TRBD2 (5 bases). Germline lookup yields CDR1 SSHAT and CDR2 FNYEAQ (reference sequence). The CDR3 loop spans 15 amino acids. This CDR3 is CASSQIGSPQETQYF. CDR3 sequence (DNA): TGTGCTAGCAGCCAAATAGGGAGTCCTCAAGAGACCCAGTACTTC.

The chain combines TRBV15 with TRBJ2-3; 10 nucleotides line up with TRBD1. V lost 0 bases and J lost 4; bases outside the gene matches: 4. The CDR3 runs to 16 residues. CDR1 LNHNV and CDR2 YYDKDF come from the germline V gene (reference sequence). CDR3 sequence (DNA): TGTGCCACCAGCAGAGATCGGACAGGGGGGCCAGATACGCAGTATTTT. Its translation: CATSRDRTGGPDTQYF.

The chain carries TRBV19 and TRBJ1-1; 7 nucleotides align to TRBD1. Per germline, CDR1 LNHDA and CDR2 SQIVND (reference sequence). The CDR3 is 12 amino acids. V trimming: 8 bases; J trimming: 4 bases; junction bases outside the gene matches: 4. The CDR3 nucleotides are TGTGCCAGTCTGACAGGGAGCACTGAAGCTTTCTTT. It translates to CASLTGSTEAFF.

The gene calls are TRBV5-1 and TRBJ2-7; 7 nucleotides match TRBD1. This CDR3 has 18 residues. CDR1 and CDR2 (germline): SGHRS, YFSETQ. The V segment lost 4 bases and the J segment 0 bases; nucleotides outside the gene matches: 16. The CDR3 DNA is TGCGCCAGCAGCGTTTCCCGGGACAGAACCCTTTCCTCCTACGAGCAGTACTTC. It encodes CASSVSRDRTLSSYEQYF.

CDR3 amino acids: CASSLGLIGWFSGANVLTF. The DNA of the CDR3 is TGTGCCAGCAGCTTGGGGCTCATCGGTTGGTTCTCTGGGGCCAACGTCCTGACTTTC. The V gene is TRBV5-5, the J gene TRBJ2-6; the D is unclear. V lost 0 bases and J lost 0, with 16 bases in between. Looked up from germline, CDR1 is SGHKS and CDR2 is YYEKEE (reference sequence). There are 19 residues in the CDR3.

The chain joins TRBV2 to TRBJ2-1; D gene unclear. Germline V gene lookup returns CDR1 SNHLY and CDR2 FYNNEI. The V and J ends lost 5 bases and 4 bases respectively, with 12 bases between them. The CDR3 has 14 amino acids. The CDR3 DNA is TGTGCCAGCAGTACCGGCGGCACATACAATGAGCAGTTCTTC. Its protein is CASSTGGTYNEQFF.

This clone was found a few times. This chain connects TRBV14 to TRBJ1-1; D call uncertain. Trimming took 0 bases from V and 6 from J, leaving 14 bases between them. Germline CDR1 and CDR2: SGHDN and FVKESK. The CDR3 is made up of 15 amino acids. Here the CDR3 reads CASSQEEARPAEAFF. CDR3 bases: TGTGCCAGCAGCCAAGAAGAAGCCAGGCCTGCTGAAGCTTTCTTT. The entire variable domain, with the rest obtained from reference TRBV14 and TRBJ1-1, is as follows: EAGVTQFPSHSVIEKGQTVTLRCDPISGHDNLYWYRRVMGKEIKFLLHFVKESKQDESGMPNNRFLAERTGGTYSTLKVQPAELEDSGVYFCASSQEEARPAEAFFGQGTRLTVV.

The rearrangement uses TRBV6-1 and TRBJ1-1; weak D call: TRBD1 (5 bases). CDR3 length equals 14 residues. V was shortened by 3 bases and J by 2 bases, with 10 bases between the two germline ends. The V gene's germline CDR1 is MNHNS and CDR2 SASEGT. DNA for the CDR3: TGTGCCAGCAGTGATTCCGGGGGTAACACTGAAGCTTTCTTT. Translating it yields CASSDSGGNTEAFF.

This sequence joins TRBV2 and TRBJ1-1; 7 bases map to TRBD1. The CDR3 loop spans 16 amino acids. Germline lookup yields CDR1 SNHLY and CDR2 FYNNEI. Losses at the gene ends were 10 bases for V and 3 bases for J; bases not matched to a gene: 17. The CDR3 here is CATKATSGGPDTEAFF. In DNA form, the CDR3 reads TGTGCCACCAAAGCCACCTCAGGGGGGCCTGACACTGAAGCTTTCTTT.

This chain joins TRBV6-4 and TRBJ2-4; TRBD1 agrees at 9 bases. The germline gives CDR1 MRHNA, CDR2 SNTAGT. CDR3 length: 17 amino acids. V lost 2 bases and J lost 7; bases outside the gene matches: 12. The CDR3 bases are TGTGCCAGCAGTGACAACCTACAGGGGGCGGAAGATAACATTCAGTACTTC. This gives the protein CASSDNLQGAEDNIQYF.

The V call is TRBV27, the J call TRBJ1-2; the D is unclear. Trimming took 3 bases from V and 2 from J, leaving 16 bases between them. The length of the CDR3 is 16 residues. Germline values: CDR1 MNHEY, CDR2 SMNVEV (reference sequence). CDR3 region: CASSFVLSRINYGYTF. The CDR3 DNA sequence: TGTGCCAGCAGTTTTGTCCTCTCGCGAATCAACTATGGCTACACCTTC.

The rearrangement links TRBV11-2 to TRBJ1-1; D unclear. Germline CDR1 reads SGHAT; CDR2 reads FQNNGV. The CDR3 covers 13 residues. V was shortened by 2 bases and J by 1 base, with 5 bases between the two germline ends. Written as DNA, the CDR3 is TGTGCCAGCAGCTTACTAGAGAACACTGAAGCTTTCTTT. Translation gives CASSLLENTEAFF.

The chain combines TRBV19 with TRBJ2-1, with TRBD2 matching 9 bases. This CDR3 comprises 16 residues. In germline, CDR1 is LNHDA, CDR2 SQIVND (reference sequence). Germline trimming cut 3 bases from V and 6 bases from J; bases unmatched to any gene: 9. The CDR3 reads CASSIDSGGYRNEQFF. The CDR3 nucleotides read TGTGCCAGTAGTATTGATAGCGGGGGTTACCGCAATGAGCAGTTCTTC.

The chain joins TRBV2 to TRBJ1-5, with D hard to call. The germline gives CDR1 SNHLY, CDR2 FYNNEI. The CDR3 covers 15 residues. The V and J ends lost 6 bases and 0 bases respectively, with 12 bases between them. CDR3 amino acids: CASRRGVYSNQPQHF. The CDR3 DNA sequence: TGTGCCAGCAGGCGAGGCGTCTATAGCAATCAGCCCCAGCATTTT.